The rows below give T cell receptor beta chains drawn from one sample of a study of a mutant IDH1 vaccine in newly diagnosed glioma. Assay: immunoSEQ multiplex PCR; the TCRdb copy retains only in-frame clones and omits some. There are 30,000 to 35,000 clones in the sample; 56% occur only once, and 11% lies in the top ten. Their antigens are not known. Source: PBMCs, taken from a glioma patient whose treatment included an IDH1 peptide vaccine. The source is a woman between 18 and 29 years old with glioma. Both conserved end residues are part of each CDR3. A D gene is named only where the DNA matches it firmly. Only some rows state a clone size, as once, few, many or a class for expanded clones.

clone_size,d_call,v_call,j_call,cdr3_aa,cdr3_nt
NA,TRBD1,TRBV2,TRBJ1-3,CAYRLQTGTGNTIYF,TGTGCTTACAGGTTACAGACAGGGACTGGAAACACCATATATTTT
NA,TRBD1,TRBV19,TRBJ2-6,CASSQKTGGAGGANVLTF,TGTGCCAGTAGTCAAAAGACAGGGGGCGCGGGAGGGGCCAACGTCCTGACTTTC
few,NA,TRBV18,TRBJ2-3,CASSPQRRLGTDTQYF,TGTGCCAGCTCACCGCAGCGGAGACTAGGCACAGATACGCAGTATTTT
NA,NA,TRBV6-4,TRBJ1-5,CASSELGGNQPQHF,TGTGCCAGCAGTGAACTGGGGGGCAATCAGCCCCAGCATTTT
NA,NA,TRBV5-1,TRBJ1-5,CASSLEGDGNQPQHF,TGCGCCAGCAGCTTGGAAGGAGACGGCAATCAGCCCCAGCATTTT
NA,TRBD1,TRBV5-1,TRBJ2-7,CASSPTGVREQYF,TGCGCCAGCAGCCCGACAGGGGTCCGCGAGCAGTACTTC
few,NA,TRBV15,TRBJ1-4,CATSREGYNEKLFF,TGTGCCACCAGCAGAGAAGGGTATAATGAAAAACTGTTTTTT
NA,NA,TRBV4-3,TRBJ1-3,CASSPGGSGNTIYF,TGCGCCAGCAGCCCCGGGGGGTCTGGAAACACCATATATTTT
NA,TRBD1,TRBV13,TRBJ1-3,CASSPRGQGPGNTIYF,TGTGCCAGCAGCCCTAGGGGACAGGGGCCCGGAAACACCATATATTTT
NA,NA,TRBV11-3,TRBJ1-2,CASRGGRSDGYTF,TGTGCCAGCAGGGGGGGGCGTTCTGATGGCTACACCTTC
NA,NA,TRBV28,TRBJ2-7,CASSSGQLNSYEQYF,TGTGCCAGCAGTTCCGGACAGCTAAACTCCTACGAGCAGTACTTC
NA,NA,TRBV9,TRBJ1-3,CANSAQVTSGNTIYF,TGTGCCAACAGCGCACAGGTGACATCTGGAAACACCATATATTTT
NA,NA,TRBV28,TRBJ2-3,CASSLYSDTQYF,TGTGCCAGCAGTTTGTATTCAGATACGCAGTATTTT
NA,TRBD2,TRBV6-1,TRBJ2-4,CVTGGSKNIQYF,TGTGTGACGGGGGGGAGCAAAAACATTCAGTACTTC
NA,TRBD1,TRBV27,TRBJ1-1,CASSLLGTENTEAFF,TGTGCCAGCAGTTTATTGGGGACAGAGAACACTGAAGCTTTCTTT
NA,NA,TRBV11-3,TRBJ2-1,CASSSMTGSYNEQFF,TGTGCCAGCAGCTCGATGACTGGCTCCTACAATGAGCAGTTCTTC
NA,NA,TRBV5-1,TRBJ1-1,CASRYVPGQNTEAFF,TGCGCCAGCAGATATGTCCCGGGACAGAACACTGAAGCTTTCTTT
NA,NA,TRBV19,TRBJ2-2,CASSTRQGTGELFF,TGTGCCAGTAGTACGCGGCAAGGGACCGGGGAGCTGTTTTTT
few,NA,TRBV4-2,TRBJ1-2,CASSQDRESDYGYTF,TGTGCCAGCAGCCAAGATCGGGAATCAGACTATGGCTACACCTTC
few,TRBD1,TRBV11-1,TRBJ2-6,CASSLWDRASGANVLTF,TGTGCCAGCAGCTTATGGGACAGGGCTTCTGGGGCCAACGTCCTGACTTTC
NA,TRBD2,TRBV28,TRBJ2-3,CASSPPWLAGGTDTQYF,TGTGCCAGCAGTCCCCCCTGGCTAGCGGGGGGCACAGATACGCAGTATTTT
NA,NA,TRBV4-1,TRBJ2-7,CASSQESRPGYEQYF,TGCGCCAGCAGCCAAGAGTCCAGACCGGGGTACGAGCAGTACTTC
NA,NA,TRBV19,TRBJ2-7,CASLGGNSYEQYF,TGTGCCAGTCTGGGGGGCAATTCCTACGAGCAGTACTTC
NA,NA,TRBV7-9,TRBJ1-1,CASSSQAGTEAFF,TGTGCCAGCAGCTCCCAGGCCGGCACTGAAGCTTTCTTT
NA,TRBD1,TRBV19,TRBJ2-3,CASSIRWSGQDTDTQYF,TGTGCCAGTAGTATTCGTTGGTCGGGACAGGACACAGATACGCAGTATTTT
NA,TRBD1,TRBV30,TRBJ1-2,CAWFSGQGKRYGYTF,TGTGCCTGGTTCAGTGGACAGGGGAAGAGGTATGGCTACACCTTC
NA,TRBD1,TRBV15,TRBJ1-5,CATSSGTVGEPQHF,TGTGCCACCAGCAGTGGGACAGTCGGGGAGCCCCAGCATTTT
once,NA,TRBV7-2,TRBJ1-2,CASSLRPQGGYTF,TGTGCCAGCAGCCTCCGGCCCCAAGGGGGCTACACCTTC
NA,TRBD1,TRBV11-3,TRBJ1-1,CASSSEGIGIRGQGTEAFF,TGTGCCAGCAGCTCAGAGGGTATTGGTATCAGGGGGCAGGGCACTGAAGCTTTCTTT
NA,NA,TRBV7-9,TRBJ2-7,CASSLSRYSYEQYF,TGTGCCAGCAGCTTATCCAGGTACTCCTACGAGCAGTACTTC
once,TRBD2,TRBV14,TRBJ2-3,CASSSGGAGTDTQYF,TGTGCCAGCAGCAGCGGGGGAGCTGGCACAGATACGCAGTATTTT
NA,TRBD1,TRBV4-2,TRBJ1-5,CASSPETGEGNQPQHF,TGTGCCAGCAGCCCCGAAACAGGGGAGGGCAATCAGCCCCAGCATTTT
NA,TRBD2,TRBV18,TRBJ2-3,CASSPTSGKADTQYF,TGTGCCAGCTCACCAACTAGCGGGAAGGCAGATACGCAGTATTTT
NA,NA,TRBV2,TRBJ1-1,CASSEGDEAFF,TGTGCCAGCAGTGAAGGAGATGAAGCTTTCTTT
few,TRBD2,TRBV4-2,TRBJ2-1,CASSQVWTSTYNEQFF,TGTGCCAGCAGCCAAGTATGGACTAGTACCTACAATGAGCAGTTCTTC
NA,NA,TRBV4-3,TRBJ1-2,CASSQDFIGGGYTF,TGCGCCAGCAGCCAAGATTTCATTGGAGGTGGCTACACCTTC
NA,TRBD1,TRBV5-1,TRBJ2-3,CASSAGQANTDTQYF,TGCGCCAGCAGCGCTGGACAGGCCAACACAGATACGCAGTATTTT
NA,NA,TRBV5-4,TRBJ1-6,CASSPWGVGSPLHF,TGTGCCAGCAGCCCATGGGGGGTAGGATCACCCCTCCACTTT
NA,TRBD2,TRBV2,TRBJ2-7,CASGGGMGFYEQYF,TGTGCCAGCGGGGGGGGAATGGGGTTTTACGAGCAGTACTTC
NA,NA,TRBV27,TRBJ2-5,CASRGTRPPKTQYF,TGTGCCAGCCGAGGGACCCGACCTCCCAAGACCCAGTACTTC
NA,TRBD2,TRBV4-1,TRBJ2-7,CASSPEAMGAGATYEQYF,TGCGCCAGCAGCCCCGAGGCGATGGGAGCGGGGGCCACCTACGAGCAGTACTTC
few,NA,TRBV11-3,TRBJ1-3,CASSFGGTGNTIYF,TGTGCCAGCAGCTTTGGGGGGACTGGAAACACCATATATTTT
NA,NA,TRBV27,TRBJ2-2,CASSPFKGAGGELFF,TGTGCCAGCAGCCCCTTCAAGGGCGCGGGCGGGGAGCTGTTTTTT
few,TRBD1,TRBV2,TRBJ2-1,CASSEDWDRVFYNEQFF,TGTGCCAGCAGTGAAGATTGGGACAGGGTTTTCTACAATGAGCAGTTCTTC
few,NA,TRBV7-9,TRBJ1-2,CASSLAGGSGYTF,TGTGCCAGCAGCTTAGCGGGGGGTAGTGGCTACACCTTC
once,NA,TRBV29-1,TRBJ2-1,CSVEDEAGEQFF,TGCAGCGTTGAAGACGAGGCCGGGGAGCAGTTCTTC
once,NA,TRBV14,TRBJ1-3,CASSPPGAGPSGNTIYF,TGTGCCAGCAGCCCCCCGGGAGCAGGTCCCTCGGGAAACACCATATATTTT
few,NA,TRBV25-1,TRBJ2-6,CASSVGPRSGANVLTF,TGTGCCAGCAGTGTCGGCCCCAGGTCTGGGGCCAACGTCCTGACTTTC
few,NA,TRBV5-1,TRBJ2-5,CASSSDRRGQETQYF,TGCGCCAGCAGCTCAGACAGGAGGGGGCAAGAGACCCAGTACTTC
NA,TRBD2,TRBV5-5,TRBJ2-5,CASSKDAGGGQETQYF,TGTGCCAGCAGCAAGGATGCGGGGGGCGGCCAAGAGACCCAGTACTTC
NA,NA,TRBV29-1,TRBJ2-1,CSVDRALAGNEQFF,TGCAGCGTTGATCGCGCCTTGGCGGGGAATGAGCAGTTCTTC
few,NA,TRBV5-4,TRBJ1-2,CASSPGSLGYGYTF,TGTGCCAGCAGCCCGGGATCTCTTGGGTATGGCTACACCTTC
NA,NA,TRBV10-3,TRBJ1-1,CAIRPGHSTEAFF,TGTGCCATCAGGCCGGGACACAGTACTGAAGCTTTCTTT
NA,NA,TRBV5-8,TRBJ1-3,CASSAGDRISGNTIYF,TGTGCCAGCAGCGCGGGCGACAGAATCTCTGGAAACACCATATATTTT
NA,TRBD2,TRBV29-1,TRBJ2-5,CSVETPGGGLETQYF,TGCAGCGTTGAAACCCCGGGGGGTGGCCTGGAGACCCAGTACTTC
NA,NA,TRBV19,TRBJ1-5,CASSIKGGNQPQHF,TGTGCCAGTAGTATCAAAGGGGGCAATCAGCCCCAGCATTTT
NA,NA,TRBV2,TRBJ2-7,CASKSGYEQYF,TGTGCCAGCAAATCGGGGTACGAGCAGTACTTC
few,NA,TRBV5-6,TRBJ1-2,CASSLEAGNYGYTF,TGTGCCAGCAGCTTGGAGGCCGGAAACTATGGCTACACCTTC
few,NA,TRBV7-9,TRBJ1-5,CASSLGNQPQHF,TGTGCCAGCAGCTTAGGGAATCAGCCCCAGCATTTT